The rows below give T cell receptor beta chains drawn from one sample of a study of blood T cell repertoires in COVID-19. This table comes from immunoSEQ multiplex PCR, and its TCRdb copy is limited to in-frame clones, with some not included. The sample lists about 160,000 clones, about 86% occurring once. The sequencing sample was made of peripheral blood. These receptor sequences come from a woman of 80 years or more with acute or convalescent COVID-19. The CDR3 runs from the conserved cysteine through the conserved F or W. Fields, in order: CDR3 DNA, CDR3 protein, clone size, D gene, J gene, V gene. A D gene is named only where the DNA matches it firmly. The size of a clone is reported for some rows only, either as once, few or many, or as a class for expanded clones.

CDR3nt: TGTGCCAGCAGCCAGACACGCGGGGAGCTGTTTTTT
CDR3aa: CASSQTRGELFF
abundance: -
d_gene: -
j_gene: TRBJ2-2
v_gene: TRBV3-1/TRBV3-2

CDR3nt: TGTGCCAGCAGCATACTAGCGGGGGGGCCCGAAGAGACCCAGTACTTC
CDR3aa: CASSILAGGPEETQYF
abundance: -
d_gene: TRBD2
j_gene: TRBJ2-5
v_gene: TRBV6-2/TRBV6-3

CDR3nt: TGTGCCAGCAGCCGCCGGACTGGCGGGGGGGCCTACGAGCAGTACTTC
CDR3aa: CASSRRTGGGAYEQYF
abundance: once
d_gene: TRBD2
j_gene: TRBJ2-7
v_gene: TRBV13

CDR3nt: TGCGCCAGCAGCTTTCAGTCAGATACGCAGTATTTT
CDR3aa: CASSFQSDTQYF
abundance: -
d_gene: -
j_gene: TRBJ2-3
v_gene: TRBV5-1

CDR3nt: TGCGCCAGCAGTGAGGGGAGTAGCTCACCCCTCCACTTT
CDR3aa: CASSEGSSSPLHF
abundance: -
d_gene: -
j_gene: TRBJ1-6
v_gene: TRBV10-1

CDR3nt: TGCGCCAGCAGCTTGGTAGTAAGCAGGGGGGCCCAGAGGGGCTACACCTTC
CDR3aa: CASSLVVSRGAQRGYTF
abundance: -
d_gene: TRBD1
j_gene: TRBJ1-2
v_gene: TRBV5-1

CDR3nt: TGTGCCAGCAGCTTTCTCCCCAGTGTGAACACTGAAGCTTTCTTT
CDR3aa: CASSFLPSVNTEAFF
abundance: few
d_gene: -
j_gene: TRBJ1-1
v_gene: TRBV5-8

CDR3nt: TGTGCCAGCAGCTTAGGACAGCAAAATTCACCCCTCCACTTT
CDR3aa: CASSLGQQNSPLHF
abundance: -
d_gene: -
j_gene: TRBJ1-6
v_gene: TRBV7-9

CDR3nt: TGTGCCAGCAGCTTGGACAGTTACTCTGGAAACACCATATATTTT
CDR3aa: CASSLDSYSGNTIYF
abundance: -
d_gene: -
j_gene: TRBJ1-3
v_gene: TRBV5-5

CDR3nt: TGCGCCAGCAGCTTGCGGCGGCGGGGGAGCACCGGGGAGCTGTTTTTT
CDR3aa: CASSLRRRGSTGELFF
abundance: -
d_gene: TRBD2
j_gene: TRBJ2-2
v_gene: TRBV5-1

CDR3nt: TGTGCCAGTAGAGGACAGGGGGGCCACGAGCAGTACTTC
CDR3aa: CASRGQGGHEQYF
abundance: -
d_gene: TRBD1
j_gene: TRBJ2-7
v_gene: TRBV2

CDR3nt: TGCGCCAGCAGTGAAAGGGGTTGGAGCAATCAGCCCCAGCATTTT
CDR3aa: CASSERGWSNQPQHF
abundance: -
d_gene: -
j_gene: TRBJ1-5
v_gene: TRBV10-2

CDR3nt: TGCAGGGGGACTAGCGGCCACGAGCAGTACTTC
CDR3aa: CRGTSGHEQYF
abundance: -
d_gene: TRBD2
j_gene: TRBJ2-7
v_gene: TRBV20-1

CDR3nt: TGTGCCATCAGTGAGACGAGCGGGAGCACAGATACGCAGTATTTT
CDR3aa: CAISETSGSTDTQYF
abundance: once
d_gene: -
j_gene: TRBJ2-3
v_gene: TRBV10-3

CDR3nt: TGTGCCAGCTCACCAACTGGGGGGTACGAGCAGTACTTC
CDR3aa: CASSPTGGYEQYF
abundance: -
d_gene: -
j_gene: TRBJ2-7
v_gene: TRBV18

CDR3nt: TGTGCCTGGAGACATACGTTCGGGGAGCTGTTTTTT
CDR3aa: CAWRHTFGELFF
abundance: -
d_gene: -
j_gene: TRBJ2-2
v_gene: TRBV30

CDR3nt: TGTGCCAGCAGCCAAGGACAGGTATCAAATGAGCAGTTCTTC
CDR3aa: CASSQGQVSNEQFF
abundance: -
d_gene: TRBD1
j_gene: TRBJ2-1
v_gene: TRBV7-9

CDR3nt: TGTGCCAGCAGTGCCCTGACCGGTTTGGAGGAGCAGTACTTC
CDR3aa: CASSALTGLEEQYF
abundance: -
d_gene: -
j_gene: TRBJ2-7
v_gene: TRBV25-1

CDR3nt: TGTGCCAGCAGCCAAGTCGACACCGGACAGGGGGCGTCCGAGCAGTACTTC
CDR3aa: CASSQVDTGQGASEQYF
abundance: -
d_gene: TRBD1
j_gene: TRBJ2-7
v_gene: TRBV4-2

CDR3nt: TGTGCCAGCAGCCAAGGGACAGTCGCGAATGAAAAACTGTTTTTT
CDR3aa: CASSQGTVANEKLFF
abundance: -
d_gene: -
j_gene: TRBJ1-4
v_gene: TRBV3-1/TRBV3-2

CDR3nt: TGCGCCAGCAAAGGATGGGGGGTTGGGGACACTGAAGCTTTCTTT
CDR3aa: CASKGWGVGDTEAFF
abundance: once
d_gene: -
j_gene: TRBJ1-1
v_gene: TRBV10-1

CDR3nt: TGTGCCAGTAGTAGAGCAGGGGTCTATCAGCCCCAGCATTTT
CDR3aa: CASSRAGVYQPQHF
abundance: -
d_gene: -
j_gene: TRBJ1-5
v_gene: TRBV19

CDR3nt: TGTGCCAGCAGTTTAGTACAGGGCTACACCGGGGAGCTGTTTTTT
CDR3aa: CASSLVQGYTGELFF
abundance: once
d_gene: -
j_gene: TRBJ2-2
v_gene: TRBV6-5

CDR3nt: TGTGCCAGCAGCGAAACCGGGACTAGCGGGGGGGCCAGTTTCGCCTACGAGCAGTACTTC
CDR3aa: CASSETGTSGGASFAYEQYF
abundance: -
d_gene: TRBD2
j_gene: TRBJ2-7
v_gene: TRBV4-2

CDR3nt: TGTGCCAGCAGCTTTGCCGGGACTAGCGGGTACAATGAGCAGTTCTTC
CDR3aa: CASSFAGTSGYNEQFF
abundance: -
d_gene: TRBD2
j_gene: TRBJ2-1
v_gene: TRBV9

CDR3nt: TGCGCCAGCCGGACAGTTGTTTTCCATGAGCAGTTCTTC
CDR3aa: CASRTVVFHEQFF
abundance: -
d_gene: -
j_gene: TRBJ2-1
v_gene: TRBV5-1

CDR3nt: TGTGCCAGCAGCCGGACAGGGGATGGTGGCTACACCTTC
CDR3aa: CASSRTGDGGYTF
abundance: -
d_gene: TRBD1
j_gene: TRBJ1-2
v_gene: TRBV14